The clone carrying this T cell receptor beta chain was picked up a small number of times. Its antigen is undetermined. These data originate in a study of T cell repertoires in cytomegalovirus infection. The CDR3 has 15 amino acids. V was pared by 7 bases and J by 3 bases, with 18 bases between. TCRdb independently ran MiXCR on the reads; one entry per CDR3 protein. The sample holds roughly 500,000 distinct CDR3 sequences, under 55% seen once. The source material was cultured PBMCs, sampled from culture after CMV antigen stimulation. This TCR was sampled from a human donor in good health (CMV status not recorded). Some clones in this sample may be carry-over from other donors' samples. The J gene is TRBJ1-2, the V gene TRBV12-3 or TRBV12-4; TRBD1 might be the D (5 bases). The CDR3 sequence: CASTPALRGDYGYTF. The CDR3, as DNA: TGTGCCAGCACCCCCGCCTTGAGGGGTGACTATGGCTACACCTTC.